These 5 T cell receptor beta chains share one sample of origin, sequenced in a study of T cells expressing NK-cell markers. For each CDR3 protein, TCRdb gives one entry from its re-call of the 5' RACE reads, without DNA. The sample totals about 390,000 distinct CDR3 sequences; its top ten clones hold about 10%. Material: blood T cells: a sorted CD56 or NKG2C T cell subset, CD4+ or CD8+ T cells, or bulk PBMC T cells (not recorded which). The origin of the receptors is a woman between 45 and 65 years old in good health.

CDR3 protein: CASSFSGTRSDTQYF. The V call is TRBV5-1, the J call TRBJ2-3; the TCRdb call, TRBD1, lacks DNA for checking. Germline loops: CDR1 SGHRS, CDR2 YFSETQ. This CDR3 has 15 amino acids.

The chain couples TRBV6-5 to TRBJ2-3; the D gene TCRdb calls, TRBD2, cannot be checked with no DNA. This CDR3 is 15 amino acids long. Germline CDR1 reads MNHEY; CDR2 reads SVGAGI. CDR3 region: CASSRGLIESDTQYF.

The rearrangement joins TRBV5-4 to TRBJ2-2; TCRdb indicates TRBD2, and absent DNA this call remains unverified. Looked up from germline, CDR1 is SGHNT and CDR2 is YYREEE (reference sequence). CDR3 length equals 15 residues. The CDR3 loop reads CASSLPGGSAGELFF.

The chain carries TRBV15 and TRBJ2-1; checking the TCRdb D call of TRBD1 is not possible without DNA. The CDR3 runs to 15 residues. In germline, CDR1 is LNHNV, CDR2 YYDKDF (reference sequence). CDR3: CATSREGFAPGEQFF.

The rearrangement uses TRBV12-3 or TRBV12-4 and TRBJ2-2; TCRdb's D call, TRBD1, is unchecked because there is no DNA. The CDR3 sequence is 13 residues long. This CDR3 is CASRTGPTGELFF.